A single count supports the clone carrying this T cell receptor (beta chain). These data come from a study of blood T cell repertoires in COVID-19. Overall study: Samples of COVID-19 (acute and convalescent) were obtained from the United States, Italy and Spain. The analysed material was cDNA or gDNA that came from T cells, B-cell-depleted T cells, or PBMCs.

Germline loops: CDR1 SNHLY, CDR2 FYNNEI. Trimming pared 6 bases from V and 5 bases from J, leaving 11 bases between. The length of the CDR3 is 13 residues. In the original processing: Estimation of nucleated cell counts was performed using reference gene primer amplification. Assay used: immunoSEQ multiplex PCR; TCRdb lists only in-frame clones, some missing. That table is the source of V, J and clone size, and D and trimming were worked out from the DNA. The table lists about 33,000 clones, 86% of them singletons. Sequences were obtained from peripheral blood. The receptor was isolated from a woman of 80 years or more with active or convalescent COVID-19. The chain has TRBV2 and TRBJ1-5, with D hard to call. The chain's CDR3 is CASRAGRDQPQHF. In DNA, the CDR3 is TGTGCCAGCAGGGCCGGGCGGGATCAGCCCCAGCATTTT.